These 17 T cell receptor beta chains originate from one sample sequenced in a study of T-cell reconstitution after alpha-beta-depleted transplantation in children (dated by TCRdb to about 2016). Receptor amplification or capture employed PCR. Reads for this sample came from an Illumina HiSeq 2500. Molecular barcoding was employed in the preparation of TCR libraries, with unique molecular identifiers being used to normalize TCRbeta repertoire quantification. In-frame beta chains were kept once TCRdb had trimmed the public reads at Q25 with fastp and called clones with MiXCR. Rows are combined by CDR3 protein, so each entry shows the most common genes and DNA. The sample includes some 400,000 distinct CDR3 sequences, with over 20% observed a single time. The ten largest make up over 3.5% of the sample. The input for sequencing was PBMCs from the stem cell graft donor, taken from the stem cell graft. The receptors were gathered from a human donor who donated a stem cell graft to a child with acute myeloid leukemia.

This clonotype appeared many times. This rearrangement joins TRBV12-3 or TRBV12-4 to TRBJ2-7, with 7 bases that match TRBD2. The ends lost 6 bases at V and 5 bases at J; junction bases unmatched: 10. This CDR3 has 14 amino acids. In nucleotides, the CDR3 is TGTGCCAGCAGCTTGGCTGGGAGGGCCAACGAGCAGTACTTC. Its protein is CASSLAGRANEQYF.

The J gene is TRBJ1-6, the V gene TRBV4-1; no clear D gene. From germline, CDR1 is MGHRA and CDR2 YSYEKL. The CDR3 contains 9 residues. DNA for the CDR3: TGCGTCCATAATTCACCCCTCCACTTT. Translation gives CVHNSPLHF.

The J gene is TRBJ2-7, the V gene TRBV6-1, with D possibly matching TRBD2 (5 bases). Trimming cost V 0 bases and J 9 bases, with 24 bases left between them. The CDR3 covers 17 residues. Germline CDR1 reads MNHNS; CDR2 reads SASEGT. CDR3 nucleotide sequence: TGTGCCAGCAGTGAAGCGTTCTTAGACTACCACGTTTCAGGGCAGTACTTC. Translating gives CASSEAFLDYHVSGQYF.

The V gene is TRBV29-1, the J gene TRBJ2-7; a weak D match, TRBD2 (6 bases). In germline, CDR1 is SQVTM, CDR2 ANQGSEA. The ends were cut back, 0 bases at V and 4 bases at J, with 10 bases in the middle. The CDR3 is 13 amino acids. In DNA form, the CDR3 reads TGCAGCGTTGAAGATCCTGCGGGGTACGAGCAGTACTTC. Residues: CSVEDPAGYEQYF.

This clonotype was detected many times. The chain uses TRBV6-5 and TRBJ2-1; tentatively, D is TRBD2 (6 bases). The CDR3 is 14 residues long. Germline V gene data show CDR1 as MNHEY and CDR2 as SVGAGI. Trimming left V 0 bases short and J 7 bases short, with 10 bases between. The CDR3 sequence: CASSYSRSGNEQFF. The CDR3 coding sequence is TGTGCCAGCAGTTACTCGAGGAGCGGGAATGAGCAGTTCTTC.

This chain links TRBV24-1 with TRBJ2-3; 7 nucleotides align to TRBD1. CDR1 and CDR2 from the germline V gene are KGHDR and SFDVKD. This CDR3 comprises 15 residues. With V trimmed by 9 bases and J by 1 base, 9 bases remained unmatched. The DNA for the CDR3 is TGTGCCACCGCTACCGTTGGGACAGGCACAGATACGCAGTATTTT. It is translated as CATATVGTGTDTQYF.

This clonotype was seen ten or more times. The V call is TRBV29-1, the J call TRBJ2-7, with 8 bases matching TRBD1. The V segment lost 7 bases and the J segment 4 bases; nucleotides outside the gene matches: 12. The germline CDR1 and CDR2 sequences are SQVTM and ANQGSEA. This CDR3 is built from 14 residues. For the CDR3, the DNA is TGCAGCGCCCTGGACAGGGTCGTTCCTTACGAGCAGTACTTC. Residues: CSALDRVVPYEQYF.

The rearrangement links TRBV3-1 to TRBJ2-7; D is undetermined. CDR1 and CDR2 (germline): LGHDT, YNNKEL (reference sequence). The length of the CDR3 is 14 residues. The V end lost 3 bases, the J end lost 1 base, and 10 bases lay between the germline ends. Here the CDR3 reads CASSQGLLSYEQYF. In DNA form, the CDR3 reads TGTGCCAGCAGCCAGGGCCTTCTTTCCTACGAGCAGTACTTC.

This chain connects TRBV3-1 to TRBJ2-7, with D possibly matching TRBD1 (6 bases). The CDR3 extends over 16 amino acids. Trimming removed 3 bases at V and 4 bases at J, with 19 bases between. Germline CDR1 is LGHDT and CDR2 is YNNKEL (reference sequence). Here the CDR3 DNA reads TGTGCCAGCAGCCACAGTTCGGGGCAGGGGTTTTACGAGCAGTACTTC. Amino acid sequence: CASSHSSGQGFYEQYF.

On this clonotype: A clone one base away is much larger, so this may be a read error. V and J are TRBV14 and TRBJ2-7, with D tentatively TRBD1 (6 bases). The CDR3 extends over 13 amino acids. Trimming shortened V by 5 bases and J by 2 bases, and 10 bases separated the two germline ends. Germline CDR1 reads SGHDN; CDR2 reads FVKESK. CDR3 in DNA: TGTGCCAGCAGCGCAGGGGAACCCTACGAGCAGTACTTC. This gives the protein CASSAGEPYEQYF.

In its sample, this clonotype was seen many times. The CDR3 DNA reads TGCGCCAGCAGCAGGACTAGCGGGAGCTACGAGCAGTACTTC. It codes for CASSRTSGSYEQYF. The V gene is TRBV5-1, the J gene TRBJ2-7; TRBD2 aligns across 13 bases. CDR3 length equals 14 residues. From germline, CDR1 is SGHRS and CDR2 YFSETQ. J was trimmed by 3 bases and V by 4 bases; bases with no gene match: 1.

In this sample, this clonotype turned up a few times. The rearrangement uses TRBV5-6 and TRBJ2-7, with a possible D match to TRBD2 (6 bases). Looked up from germline, CDR1 is SGHDT and CDR2 is YYEEEE. Trimming shortened V by 4 bases and J by 3 bases, and 14 bases separated the two germline ends. The CDR3 is made up of 14 amino acids. CDR3 DNA: TGTGCCAGCAGCCTCGGGACTGCCTACTACGAGCAGTACTTC. Amino acid sequence: CASSLGTAYYEQYF.

This clonotype was picked up many times. V gene TRBV29-1 combines with J gene TRBJ1-5, with D unclear. Trimming took off 4 bases at V and 5 bases at J, with 12 bases between the two ends. This CDR3 is built from 13 residues. Germline V gene data show CDR1 as SQVTM and CDR2 as ANQGSEA. CDR3 coding DNA: TGCAGCGTTGTTAGTGCCCAGGATCAGCCCCAGCATTTT. Protein: CSVVSAQDQPQHF.

This clonotype was counted a few times. This chain joins TRBV6-1 and TRBJ2-3; 7 bases line up with TRBD2. V lost 5 bases to trimming and J lost 4 bases; unmatched junction nucleotides: 6. The germline V gene has CDR1 MNHNS and CDR2 SASEGT. The CDR3 totals 14 residues. This chain's CDR3 is CASSPVAGSDTQYF. CDR3 in DNA: TGTGCCAGCAGTCCGGTAGCGGGTTCAGATACGCAGTATTTT.

This rearrangement joins TRBV5-1 to TRBJ2-3, with D unresolved. Germline CDR1 and CDR2: SGHRS and YFSETQ. The CDR3 runs 14 residues. V was clipped by 4 bases and J by 2 bases, with 11 bases between them. CDR3: CASSRYKPTDTQYF. CDR3 DNA: TGCGCCAGCAGCCGTTACAAGCCCACAGATACGCAGTATTTT. Full variable domain (outside the CDR3, taken from reference TRBV5-1 and TRBJ2-3): KAGVTQTPRYLIKTRGQQVTLSCSPISGHRSVSWYQQTPGQGLQFLFEYFSETQRNKGNFPGRFSGRQFSNSRSEMNVSTLELGDSALYLCASSRYKPTDTQYFGPGTRLTVL.

This rearrangement joins TRBV29-1 to TRBJ2-7, with D possibly matching TRBD2 (6 bases). The CDR3 runs 15 residues. Germline assignment: CDR1 SQVTM and CDR2 ANQGSEA. V lost 6 bases and J 2 bases, leaving 20 bases between the germline ends. Written as DNA, the CDR3 is TGCAGCGTCCGAAGAGGCGCAGGACTAACCTACGAGCAGTACTTC. Amino acids: CSVRRGAGLTYEQYF.

The rearrangement uses TRBV7-2 and TRBJ2-1; TRBD2 agrees at 9 bases. V lost 6 bases, J lost 5 bases, and 14 bases stayed unmatched. The CDR3 length is 17 residues. The germline CDR1 and CDR2 sequences are SGHTA and FQGNSA. CDR3 bases: TGTGCCAGCAGTTTACCACTAGCGGGCGACCCCAACAATGAGCAGTTCTTC. Protein sequence: CASSLPLAGDPNNEQFF.